This TCR beta chain came from a study of shared clonotypes between healthy human individuals. Details on this clone: Its target is unknown.

Terminally differentiated effector memory CD45RA+ cells were excluded from the naive CD8 cells, which were CD45RO-negative and positively selected for CCR7. The study's findings and limits: Sampling covered blood only; tissue repertoires likely differ.

TCRdb keeps only in-frame clones here, not all; method: immunoSEQ multiplex PCR. The sample consists of fewer than 700,000 clones, roughly 95% of them appearing once. The CDR3 runs to 16 residues. Germline CDR1 is LNHDA and CDR2 is SQIVND (reference sequence). V was clipped by 5 bases and J by 2 bases; unmatched bases: 7. This rearrangement joins TRBV19 to TRBJ2-7; 12 nucleotides agree with TRBD2. The TCR was taken from a woman aged 25 to 39 in good health. The sequenced material came from naive CD8+ T cells sorted from blood. The CDR3 DNA reads as TGTGCCAGTAGTTTCGGGACTAGCGGGCACACCTACGAGCAGTACTTC. It codes for CASSFGTSGHTYEQYF.